These T cell receptor beta chains were read from a single sample in a study of siplizumab effects on memory and regulatory T cells. Profiling relied on immunoSEQ multiplex PCR, and the TCRdb table lists in-frame clones only, not all of them. The sample records around 100,000 clones, more than 90% being singletons. The sequencing input was CD4+ T cells sorted from blood. The receptor source for this set is a human donor in good health. The CDR3 runs from the conserved cysteine through the conserved F or W. A D gene is named only where the DNA matches it firmly. Clone size is given for some rows only: seen once, a few or many times, or a class if the clone is expanded.

TRBV5-1	.	TRBJ2-1	.	TGCGCCAGCTTAGGTGACGGGGAGCAGTTCTTC	CASLGDGEQFF
TRBV10-3	TRBD2	TRBJ2-5	once	TGTGCCATCAGTGATGGCGGGGGGACGGAGACCCAGTACTTC	CAISDGGGTETQYF
TRBV7-7	.	TRBJ1-5	.	TGTGCCAGCAGCTTAGCGCCCGATCAGCCCCAGCATTTT	CASSLAPDQPQHF
TRBV10-3	TRBD1	TRBJ1-2	once	TGTGCCATCAGTTCGGACAGGGTCTATGGCTACACCTTC	CAISSDRVYGYTF
TRBV23-1	.	TRBJ1-1	.	TGCGCCAGCAGTCAATCCGGGGCGAACACTGAAGCTTTCTTT	CASSQSGANTEAFF
TRBV10-3	.	TRBJ2-1	.	TGTGCCATCAGTGAGTCGGAGAGGACTCCCTACAATGAGCAGTTCTTC	CAISESERTPYNEQFF
TRBV28	TRBD1	TRBJ2-2	.	TGTGCCAGCAGTTTCCTGGACAGGAGCACCGGGGAGCTGTTTTTT	CASSFLDRSTGELFF
TRBV27	.	TRBJ1-1	.	TGTGCCAGCAGTTTTGTAATGAGGGGGTGGACTGAAGCTTTCTTT	CASSFVMRGWTEAFF
TRBV7-9	.	TRBJ2-3	.	TGTGCCAGCAGCTTATCCAGGAACACAGATACGCAGTATTTT	CASSLSRNTDTQYF
TRBV11-2	.	TRBJ1-2	once	TGTGCCAGCAGAACAGCCTCAGGGTACGGTAGCTACACCTTC	CASRTASGYGSYTF
TRBV5-1	.	TRBJ2-7	.	TGCGCCAGCAGCCCTTTAGGGGCCAGCTCCTACGAGCAGTACTTC	CASSPLGASSYEQYF
TRBV6-5	TRBD2	TRBJ2-3	once	TGTGCCAGCAGGAGTAGCGGGGGCATCACAGATACGCAGTATTTT	CASRSSGGITDTQYF
TRBV7-9	.	TRBJ1-3	.	TGTGCCGGCAGCCCACGGTCGGGGGCGCAAAGGTGGGGAAACACCATATATTTT	CAGSPRSGAQRWGNTIYF
TRBV4-1	TRBD2	TRBJ2-1	.	TGCGCCAGCAGCCAAGCTAGCGGGGGGCTTTCGTACAATGAGCAGTTCTTC	CASSQASGGLSYNEQFF
TRBV7-3	.	TRBJ2-3	.	TGTGCCAGCAGCTCCGGGATCAGTGGGGGGACGCAGTATTTT	CASSSGISGGTQYF
TRBV7-3	.	TRBJ1-6	.	TGTGCCAGCAGCTCTATGGGACTCCAACTGGCCCTCCACTTT	CASSSMGLQLALHF
TRBV18	.	TRBJ1-1	.	TGTGCCAGCTCACCACGCGTACAGGGCGGGGGGAACACTGAAGCTTTCTTT	CASSPRVQGGGNTEAFF
TRBV7-2	.	TRBJ2-7	.	TGTGCCAGCACGACTGGGGGGGGCCTCAGCGAGCAGTACTTC	CASTTGGGLSEQYF
TRBV19	.	TRBJ1-6	.	TGTGCCAGTAGTATTAGTCAGTTCACCTATAATTCACCCCTCCACTTT	CASSISQFTYNSPLHF
TRBV5-1	.	TRBJ1-1	.	TGCGCCAGCAGCCCGGGTCAAAACACTGAAGCTTTCTTT	CASSPGQNTEAFF
TRBV7-9	.	TRBJ1-1	.	TGTGCCAGCAGTCCAGGGTTCCAAACTGAAGCTTTCTTT	CASSPGFQTEAFF
TRBV6-1	.	TRBJ2-7	.	TGTGCCAGCACCCAATGGGGTGGGTCTTCCTACGAGCAGTACTTC	CASTQWGGSSYEQYF